This TCR beta chain was found in a study of neurological immune-mediated disorders. Overall study results and limits: HTLV-1-associated myelopathy led in TCR clonal expansion, while multiple sclerosis ranked lowest, below healthy controls.

As to time point: longitudinal time-point 2. PBMCs numbering 2 million and stored at -80 C yielded the unsorted libraries. The cDNA came from 5'RACE with 10-nucleotide random UMIs. In TCRdb, the 5' RACE reads were re-called with MiXCR into one record per CDR3 protein. The sample has 40,000 to 60,000 distinct CDR3 sequences, around 13% seen once. This clonotype was observed at least ten times. Its cognate antigen is unknown. Germline V gene data show CDR1 as SGHDN and CDR2 as FVKESK. V lost 0 bases, J lost 5 bases, and 7 bases lay in between. There are 13 residues in the CDR3. Sequencing was done on a sample of PBMCs. The clonotype was recovered from a male donor with HTLV-1-associated myelopathy (HAM/TSP). V usage is TRBV14 and J usage is TRBJ1-1; no firm D call. The CDR3 DNA reads as TGTGCCAGCAGCCAAGATTTAACAACTGAAGCTTTCTTT. It yields the protein CASSQDLTTEAFF.